A single sample gave rise to the 14 T cell receptor beta chains below, sequenced in a study of blood T cells in healthy people across ages (dated by TCRdb to the mid-2010s). Library preparation employed 5' RACE. Sequenced on an Illumina HiSeq 2500. A second roughly 6 to 12 cycle PCR used a sample-barcoded 5' primer and a J-beta primer mix. TCRdb took the public reads, trimmed them with fastp at Q25, ran MiXCR for clone calling and kept in-frame beta chains. Merged by CDR3 protein, the rows form single entries marked with the most common genes and DNA. The sample has fewer than 2,000,000 distinct CDR3 sequences on record, around 35% of them singletons. The ten largest clonotypes hold approximately 10% of the sample. The sample comprised blood. The receptors here all came from a woman aged 30 to 39 in good health.

About this clonotype: Relative to the germline gene, one junction end is altered; a read error may explain this. This rearrangement joins TRBV30 to TRBJ1-2; 10 nucleotides match TRBD1. CDR1 is GTSNPN, CDR2 SVGIG, per germline (reference sequence). CDR3 length equals 17 residues. The CDR3 DNA follows: TGTGCCCGGAGTGTTATGAGGGGACAGGGGATCCGGTATGGCTACACCTTC. Translated, it gives CARSVMRGQGIRYGYTF.

The chain recombines TRBV5-1 with TRBJ2-2, with a possible D match to TRBD2 (6 bases). V gave up 0 bases and J gave up 1 base, with 10 bases separating them. This CDR3 contains 16 residues. From germline, CDR1 is SGHRS and CDR2 YFSETQ. The CDR3 coding sequence is TGCGCCAGCAGCTTGGGACTAGGGAGGAACACCGGGGAGCTGTTTTTT. Translation gives CASSLGLGRNTGELFF.

The chain combines TRBV21-1 with TRBJ1-5. TRBV21-1 is classified as a pseudogene. The CDR3 is made up of 15 amino acids. CDR3 DNA: TGTGCCAGCAGCAAAGTTTCCTCAGTGGGGCAGCCCCAGCATTTT. Encoded protein: CASSKVSSVGQPQHF.

The genes are TRBV28 and TRBJ1-5; 8 bases line up with TRBD1. CDR1 and CDR2 (germline): MDHEN, SYDVKM. The CDR3 contains 15 residues. Trimming took 6 bases from V and 4 from J; bases not matched to a gene: 8. DNA for the CDR3: TGTGCCAGCAGCAAGACAGGGGATAGAAATCAGCCCCAGCATTTT. This encodes CASSKTGDRNQPQHF.

The V and J genes are TRBV5-1 and TRBJ2-1; the D gene is possibly TRBD2 (6 bases). This CDR3 contains 16 residues. V lost 4 bases, J lost 0 bases, and 14 bases lay in between. Per the germline V gene, CDR1 is SGHRS and CDR2 is YFSETQ. The CDR3 is CASSGKTEGSYNEQFF. CDR3 nucleotide sequence: TGCGCCAGCAGCGGGAAGACGGAGGGCTCCTACAATGAGCAGTTCTTC.

This clonotype was seen a handful of times. One junction end disagrees with the germline gene, perhaps due to a read error. The J gene is TRBJ2-7, the V gene TRBV7-3; 12 nucleotides agree with TRBD2. CDR1 SGHTA and CDR2 FQGTGA come from the germline V gene. CDR3 size: 15 residues. The chain's CDR3 is CASSSMTSGSYGQYF. Written as DNA, the CDR3 is TGTGCCAGCAGCTCCATGACTAGCGGGAGCTACGGGCAGTACTTC.

This clonotype was detected a few times. The chain joins TRBV20-1 to TRBJ1-2; D ambiguous. Trimming removed 7 bases at V and 2 bases at J, with 11 bases between. CDR1 and CDR2 (germline): DFQATT, SNEGSKA (reference sequence). The CDR3 sequence is 12 residues long. CDR3: CSGLGQNYGYTF. DNA for the CDR3: TGCAGTGGCTTAGGTCAGAACTATGGCTACACCTTC.

This chain connects TRBV28 to TRBJ2-7; TRBD1 is a possible D gene (5 bases). Trimming pared 6 bases from V and 4 bases from J, leaving 13 bases between. The V gene's germline CDR1 is MDHEN and CDR2 SYDVKM. This CDR3 region has 13 residues. CDR3 protein: CASRLGARYEQYF. The CDR3 nucleotides are TGTGCCAGCAGGCTAGGGGCTAGGTACGAGCAGTACTTC. The whole variable domain, remainder taken from reference TRBV28 and TRBJ2-7, is DVKVTQSSRYLVKRTGEKVFLECVQDMDHENMFWYRQDPGLGLRLIYFSYDVKMKEKGDIPEGYSVSREKKERFSLILESASTNQTSMYLCASRLGARYEQYFGPGTRLTVT.

This sequence joins TRBV4-1 and TRBJ1-4, with D unresolved. The CDR3 has 13 amino acids. V was pared by 0 bases and J by 10 bases, with 9 bases between. Germline lookup yields CDR1 MGHRA and CDR2 YSYEKL. In DNA form, the CDR3 reads TGCGCCAGCAGCCAAGATAAAGAGGGAAAACTGTTTTTT. This translates into CASSQDKEGKLFF.

This clonotype was seen repeatedly, ten times or more. J is TRBJ1-2 and V is TRBV5-5; 8 bases agree with TRBD1. Trimming cost V 5 bases and J 4 bases; bases outside gene matches: 4. The CDR3 covers 13 residues. The germline V gene has CDR1 SGHKS and CDR2 YYEKEE (reference sequence). Here the CDR3 reads CASRSTGGYGYTF. The CDR3 nucleotides read TGTGCCAGCAGATCTACAGGGGGCTATGGCTACACCTTC.

The chain employs TRBV11-2 and TRBJ2-7; possible D gene TRBD2, 6 bases. Germline assignment: CDR1 SGHAT and CDR2 FQNNGV. The CDR3 extends over 14 amino acids. Trimming removed 2 bases at V and 2 bases at J, with 10 bases between. CDR3 coding DNA: TGTGCCAGCAGCTTACTAGCGAGAGCCTACGAGCAGTACTTC. Residues: CASSLLARAYEQYF. The full variable domain, in which reference TRBV11-2 and TRBJ2-7 provide the parts outside the CDR3, is EAGVAQSPRYKIIEKRQSVAFWCNPISGHATLYWYQQILGQGPKLLIQFQNNGVVDDSQLPKDRFSAERLKGVDSTLKIQPAKLEDSAVYLCASSLLARAYEQYFGPGTRLTVT.

This clonotype turned up a few times. CDR3: CATSDAGPGTDTQYF. The CDR3 DNA reads as TGTGCCACCAGCGACGCGGGGCCCGGCACAGATACGCAGTATTTT. This chain uses TRBV15 with TRBJ2-3; possibly TRBD2 for D (6 bases). The V gene's germline CDR1 is LNHNV and CDR2 YYDKDF (reference sequence). V lost 5 bases and J lost 1, with 13 bases in between. The CDR3 length is 15 residues.

This chain connects TRBV9 to TRBJ2-7; a possible D gene is TRBD1 (5 bases). The CDR3 runs 15 residues. CDR1 and CDR2 (germline): SGDLS, YYNGEE. V was cut by 3 bases and J by 8 bases, with 21 bases left in between. This chain's CDR3 is CASSEGGAQAGKQYF. CDR3 nucleotide sequence: TGTGCCAGCAGCGAAGGTGGGGCGCAGGCTGGGAAGCAGTACTTC.

This clonotype was picked up many times. The rearrangement uses TRBV5-1 and TRBJ1-2; 8 positions agree with TRBD1. Germline CDR1 and CDR2: SGHRS and YFSETQ. The V gene end was trimmed by 7 bases and the J gene end by 4 bases; junction bases not matched to a gene: 6. The CDR3 spans 13 residues. The CDR3, as DNA: TGCGCCAGCGACGACAGGGGCCCCTATGGCTACACCTTC. Protein sequence: CASDDRGPYGYTF.